This T cell receptor (beta chain) was recorded in a study of multiple sclerosis patients with progressive multifocal leukoencephalopathy. Noted time point: time of PML onset. V was shortened by 5 bases and J by 8 bases, with 13 bases between the two germline ends. Germline assignment: CDR1 SGHNT and CDR2 YENEEA. This CDR3 contains 14 residues. The study's findings and limits: In most PML patients, TRB repertoires appeared less diverse by entropy. PML-onset expanded TRB clones were detectable before and during natalizumab therapy.

On this clone: Its antigen remains unknown.

Synthetic inline TR CDR3 controls covering all V-J pairings were spiked into each PCR. Method: immunoSEQ multiplex PCR; TCRdb's copy keeps in-frame clones and lacks some. This table holds about 31,000 clones, approximately 89% found once. The sample consisted of PBMCs, taken from a patient treated with natalizumab. The rearrangement joins TRBV11-3 to TRBJ1-6, with D possibly matching TRBD1 (6 bases). The sequence derives from a woman in her twenties or thirties with progressive multifocal leukoencephalopathy. CDR3 loop: CASSQGQRDSPLHF. As DNA, the CDR3 is TGTGCCAGCAGCCAAGGACAGAGAGATTCACCCCTCCACTTT.